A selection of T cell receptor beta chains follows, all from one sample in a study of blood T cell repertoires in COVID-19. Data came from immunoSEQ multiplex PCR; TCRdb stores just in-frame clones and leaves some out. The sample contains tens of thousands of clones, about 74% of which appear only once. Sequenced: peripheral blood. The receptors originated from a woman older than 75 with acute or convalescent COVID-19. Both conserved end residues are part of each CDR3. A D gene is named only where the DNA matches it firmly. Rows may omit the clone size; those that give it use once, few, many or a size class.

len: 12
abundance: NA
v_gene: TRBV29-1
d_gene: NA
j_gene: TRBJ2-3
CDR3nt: TGCAGCGTTGACTTGGGAGCGGATACGCAGTATTTT
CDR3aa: CSVDLGADTQYF

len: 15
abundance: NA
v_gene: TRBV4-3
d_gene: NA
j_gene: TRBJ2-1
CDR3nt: TGCGCCAGCAGCCAAGATCCTAGGCCCTACAATGAGCAGTTCTTC
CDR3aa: CASSQDPRPYNEQFF

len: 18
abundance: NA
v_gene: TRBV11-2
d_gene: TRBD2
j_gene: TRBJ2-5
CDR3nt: TGTGCCAGCAGCTTCTGGACTAGCGGGAGGAACGGGCGAGAGACCCAGTACTTC
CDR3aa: CASSFWTSGRNGRETQYF

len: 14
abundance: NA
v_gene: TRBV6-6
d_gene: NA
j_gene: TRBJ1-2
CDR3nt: TGTGCCAGCAGTTCTCAGGCTGGTTCCTATGGCTACACCTTC
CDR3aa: CASSSQAGSYGYTF

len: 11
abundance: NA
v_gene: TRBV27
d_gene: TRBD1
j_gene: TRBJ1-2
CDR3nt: TGTGCCAGTGGGACAGGGAACGGCTACACCTTC
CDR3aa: CASGTGNGYTF

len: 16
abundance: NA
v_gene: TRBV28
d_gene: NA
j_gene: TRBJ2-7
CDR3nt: TGTGCGGCCTCCGGGACTCCGGGACAGACGATCTACGAGCAGTACTTC
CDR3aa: CAASGTPGQTIYEQYF

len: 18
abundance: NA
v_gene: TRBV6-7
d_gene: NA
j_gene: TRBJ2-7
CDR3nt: TGTGCCAGCAGATTGTTCCGGGACAGGAGTTGGGGGAGCGGGAAGCAGTACTTC
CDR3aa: CASRLFRDRSWGSGKQYF

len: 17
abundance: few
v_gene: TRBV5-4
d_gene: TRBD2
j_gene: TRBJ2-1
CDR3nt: TGTGCCAGCAGCTTGCGGAATAGCGGGAGGGGGGGAGATGAGCAGTTCTTC
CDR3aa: CASSLRNSGRGGDEQFF

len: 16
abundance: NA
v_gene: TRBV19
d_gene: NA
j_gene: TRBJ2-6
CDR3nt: TGTGCCAGTAGTATAGATCGAGACTCTGGGGCCAACGTCCTGACTTTC
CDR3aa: CASSIDRDSGANVLTF

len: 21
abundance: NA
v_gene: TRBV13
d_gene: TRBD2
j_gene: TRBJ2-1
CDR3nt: TGTGCCAGCAGCTTAGGCCGAGGGGGGACTAGCGTCCCTCTAACCTACAATGAGCAGTTCTTC
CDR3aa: CASSLGRGGTSVPLTYNEQFF

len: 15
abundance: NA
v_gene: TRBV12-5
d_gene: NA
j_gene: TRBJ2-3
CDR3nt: TGTGCTAGTGGTCGACCGAGGAGCTCGGGAGATACGCAGTATTTT
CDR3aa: CASGRPRSSGDTQYF

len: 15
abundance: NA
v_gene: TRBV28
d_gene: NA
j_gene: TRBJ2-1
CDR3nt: TGTGCCAGCAGCCTCGGGGGGCCCCTCTACAATGAGCAGTTCTTC
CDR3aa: CASSLGGPLYNEQFF

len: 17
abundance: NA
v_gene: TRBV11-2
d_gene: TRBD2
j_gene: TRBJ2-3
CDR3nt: TGTGCCAGCAGTCTCCGGGCGACTAGCGGGAGTGCAGATACGCAGTATTTT
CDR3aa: CASSLRATSGSADTQYF

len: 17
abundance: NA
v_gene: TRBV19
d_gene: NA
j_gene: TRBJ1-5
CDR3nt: TGTGCCAGTAGTATTCTCCAATTCGGGATTAGCAATCAGCCCCAGCATTTT
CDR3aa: CASSILQFGISNQPQHF

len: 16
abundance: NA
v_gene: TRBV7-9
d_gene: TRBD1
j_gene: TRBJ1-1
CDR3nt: TGTGCCAGCAGCTACACCGGGACAGGGGGTTCTACTGAAGCTTTCTTT
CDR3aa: CASSYTGTGGSTEAFF

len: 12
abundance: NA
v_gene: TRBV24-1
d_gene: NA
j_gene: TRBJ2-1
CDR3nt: TGTGCCACCAGTCGCTCCTACAATGAGCAGTTCTTC
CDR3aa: CATSRSYNEQFF

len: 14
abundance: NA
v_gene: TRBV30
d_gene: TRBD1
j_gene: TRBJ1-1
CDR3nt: TGTGCCTGGAGGTTCCAGGGGGGGAACACTGAAGCTTTCTTT
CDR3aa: CAWRFQGGNTEAFF

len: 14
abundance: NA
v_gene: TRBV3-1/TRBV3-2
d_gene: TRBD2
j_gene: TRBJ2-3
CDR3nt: TGTGCCAGCAGCCAGGGAGGGTTTGGAGATACGCAGTATTTT
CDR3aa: CASSQGGFGDTQYF

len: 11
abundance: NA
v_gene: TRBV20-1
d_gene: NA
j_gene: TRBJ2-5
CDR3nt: TGCAGTGCGTTCAACCAAGAGACCCAGTACTTC
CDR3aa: CSAFNQETQYF

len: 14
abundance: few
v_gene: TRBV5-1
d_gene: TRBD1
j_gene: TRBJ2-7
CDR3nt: TGCGCCAGCAGCGGGGACAGGGGTTCCTACGAGCAGTACTTC
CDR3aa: CASSGDRGSYEQYF

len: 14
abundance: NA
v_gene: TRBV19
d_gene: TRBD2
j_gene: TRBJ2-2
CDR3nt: TGTGCCAGTAGGGGCGGACTAGGTGCCGGGGAGCTGTTTTTT
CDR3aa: CASRGGLGAGELFF

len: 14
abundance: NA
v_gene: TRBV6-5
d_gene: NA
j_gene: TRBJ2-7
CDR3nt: TGTGCCAGCAGTTACGGCATGACTGCGGGCGAGCAGTACTTC
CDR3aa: CASSYGMTAGEQYF

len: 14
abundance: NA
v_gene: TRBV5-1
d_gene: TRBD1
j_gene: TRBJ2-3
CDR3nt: TGCGCCAGCAGCCCGGGACAGGGGGCAGATACGCAGTATTTT
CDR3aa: CASSPGQGADTQYF

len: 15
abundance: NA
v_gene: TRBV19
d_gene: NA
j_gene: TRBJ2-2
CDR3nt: TGTGCCAGTAGTATAGATTCCGAGTTGACCGGGGAGCTGTTTTTT
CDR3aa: CASSIDSELTGELFF

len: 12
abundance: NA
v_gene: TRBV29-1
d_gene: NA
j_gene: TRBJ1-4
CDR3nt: TGCAGCGTTGGAGGACAGAGTGAAAAACTGTTTTTT
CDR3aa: CSVGGQSEKLFF

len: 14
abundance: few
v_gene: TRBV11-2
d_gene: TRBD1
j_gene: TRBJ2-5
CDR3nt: TGTGCCAGCAGCGTTGACAGGGCCCAAGAGACCCAGTACTTC
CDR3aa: CASSVDRAQETQYF

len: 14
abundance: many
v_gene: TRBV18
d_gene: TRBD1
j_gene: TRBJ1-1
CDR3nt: TGTGCCAGCTCACCGGACAGGCCGGGCACTGAAGCTTTCTTT
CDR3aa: CASSPDRPGTEAFF

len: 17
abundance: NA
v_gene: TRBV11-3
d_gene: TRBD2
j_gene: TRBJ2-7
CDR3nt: TGTGCCAGCAGCGGAACCAGCTTAGCGGGGGGTTCGTACGAGCAGTACTTC
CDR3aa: CASSGTSLAGGSYEQYF

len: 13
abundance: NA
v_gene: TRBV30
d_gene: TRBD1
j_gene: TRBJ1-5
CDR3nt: TGTGCCTGGAGTGTCACAGGGGCCCCGCCCCAGCATTTT
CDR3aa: CAWSVTGAPPQHF

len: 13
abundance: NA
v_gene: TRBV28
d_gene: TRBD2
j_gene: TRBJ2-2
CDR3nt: TGTGCCAGCGTATCGGGGGGAGCCGGGGAGCTGTTTTTT
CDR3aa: CASVSGGAGELFF

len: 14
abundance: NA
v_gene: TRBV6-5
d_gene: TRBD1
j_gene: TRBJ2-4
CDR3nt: TGTGCCAGCAGACGGGGGACAGGAGGAAACATTCAGTACTTC
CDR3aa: CASRRGTGGNIQYF

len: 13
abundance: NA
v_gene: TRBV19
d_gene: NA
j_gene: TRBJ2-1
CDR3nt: TGTGCCAGTCGAAGCGGAGCCTACAATGAGCAGTTCTTC
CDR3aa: CASRSGAYNEQFF

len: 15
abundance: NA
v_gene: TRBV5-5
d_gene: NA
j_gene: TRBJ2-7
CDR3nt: TGTGCCAGCAGCCCCCGGGCAGGGCCAATCTACGAGCAGTACTTC
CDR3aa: CASSPRAGPIYEQYF

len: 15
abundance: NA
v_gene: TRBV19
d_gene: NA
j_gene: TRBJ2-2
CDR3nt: TGTGCCAGTAGTAGAGGACACAACCCCACCGGGGAGCTGTTTTTT
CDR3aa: CASSRGHNPTGELFF